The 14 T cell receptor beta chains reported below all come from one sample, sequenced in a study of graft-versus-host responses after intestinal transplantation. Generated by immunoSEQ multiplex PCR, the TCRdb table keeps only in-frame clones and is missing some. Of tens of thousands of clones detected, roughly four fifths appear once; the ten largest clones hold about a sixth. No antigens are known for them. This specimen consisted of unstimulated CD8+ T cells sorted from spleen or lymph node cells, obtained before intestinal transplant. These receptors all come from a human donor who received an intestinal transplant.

This CDR3 reads CASRYRTSGSLHLGGTGELFF. Written as DNA, the CDR3 is TGCGCCAGCAGATATAGGACTAGCGGGAGCCTCCACTTAGGTGGCACCGGGGAGCTGTTTTTT. The chain combines TRBV10-1 with TRBJ2-2; TRBD2 matches 13 bases. CDR1 and CDR2 (germline): WNHNN, SYGVQD (reference sequence). Trimming at V came to 6 bases and at J to 4 bases, leaving 20 bases not matched to a gene. The CDR3 runs to 21 residues.

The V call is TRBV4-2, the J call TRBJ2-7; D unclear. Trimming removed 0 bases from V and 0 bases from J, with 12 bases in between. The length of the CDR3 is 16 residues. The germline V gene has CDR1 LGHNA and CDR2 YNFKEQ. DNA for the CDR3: TGTGCCAGCAGCCAAGAAATAGTCACGAGCTCCTACGAGCAGTACTTC. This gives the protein CASSQEIVTSSYEQYF.

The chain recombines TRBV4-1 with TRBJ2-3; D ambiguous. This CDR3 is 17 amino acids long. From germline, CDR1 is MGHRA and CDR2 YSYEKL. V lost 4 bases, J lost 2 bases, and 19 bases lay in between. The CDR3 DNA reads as TGCGCCAGCAGCCGAGGCAACAGCGCCACCTCCACAGATACGCAGTATTTT. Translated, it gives CASSRGNSATSTDTQYF.

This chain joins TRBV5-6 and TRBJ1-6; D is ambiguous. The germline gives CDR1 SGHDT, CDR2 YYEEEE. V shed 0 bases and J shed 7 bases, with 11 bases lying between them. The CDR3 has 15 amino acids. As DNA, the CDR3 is TGTGCCAGCAGCTTGGCCGCCGGGGTCAATTCACCCCTCCACTTT. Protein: CASSLAAGVNSPLHF.

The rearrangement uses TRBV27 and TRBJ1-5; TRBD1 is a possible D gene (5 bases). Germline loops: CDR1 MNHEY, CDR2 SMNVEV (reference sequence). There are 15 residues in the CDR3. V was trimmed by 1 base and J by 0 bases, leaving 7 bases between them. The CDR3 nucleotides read TGTGCCAGCAGTTTATGGGGCACTAGCAATCAGCCCCAGCATTTT. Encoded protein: CASSLWGTSNQPQHF.

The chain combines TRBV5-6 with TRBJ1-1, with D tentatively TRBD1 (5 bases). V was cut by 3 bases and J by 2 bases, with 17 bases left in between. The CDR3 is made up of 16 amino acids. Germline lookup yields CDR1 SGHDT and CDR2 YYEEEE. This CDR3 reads CASSSLQDKINTEAFF. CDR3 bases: TGTGCCAGCAGCTCACTACAGGACAAAATCAACACTGAAGCTTTCTTT.

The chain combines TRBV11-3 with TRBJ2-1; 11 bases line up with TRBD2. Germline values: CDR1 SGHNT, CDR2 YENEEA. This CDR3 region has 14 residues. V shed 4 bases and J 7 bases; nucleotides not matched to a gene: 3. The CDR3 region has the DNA TGTGCCAGCAGCTGGGCTAGCGGGAGGAATGAGCAGTTCTTC. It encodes CASSWASGRNEQFF.

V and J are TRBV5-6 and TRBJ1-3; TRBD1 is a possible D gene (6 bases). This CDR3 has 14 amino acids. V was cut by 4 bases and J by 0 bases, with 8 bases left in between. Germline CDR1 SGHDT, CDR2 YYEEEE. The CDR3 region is CASSQQGSGNTIYF. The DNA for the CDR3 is TGTGCCAGCAGCCAACAGGGCTCTGGAAACACCATATATTTT.

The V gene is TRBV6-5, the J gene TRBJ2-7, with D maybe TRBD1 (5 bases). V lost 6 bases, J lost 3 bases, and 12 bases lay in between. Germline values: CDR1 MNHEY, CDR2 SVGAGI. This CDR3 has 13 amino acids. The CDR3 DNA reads TGTGCCAGCAGCGGAACAGGTTTCTACGAGCAGTACTTC. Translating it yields CASSGTGFYEQYF.

This CDR3 is CASSPNRNEQFF. For the CDR3, the DNA is TGTGCCAGCAGCCCTAACCGAAATGAGCAGTTCTTC. The J gene is TRBJ2-1, the V gene TRBV6-5; D is ambiguous. Germline loops: CDR1 MNHEY, CDR2 SVGAGI. V lost 6 bases, J lost 7 bases, and 10 bases lay in between. This CDR3 comprises 12 residues.

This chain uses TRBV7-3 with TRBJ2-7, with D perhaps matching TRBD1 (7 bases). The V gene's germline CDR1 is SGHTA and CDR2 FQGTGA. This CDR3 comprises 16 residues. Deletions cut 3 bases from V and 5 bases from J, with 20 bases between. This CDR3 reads CASSFPRRQGGNEQYF. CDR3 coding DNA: TGTGCCAGCAGCTTCCCCAGAAGACAGGGAGGAAACGAGCAGTACTTC. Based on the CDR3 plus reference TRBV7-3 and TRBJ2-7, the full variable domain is GAGVSQTPSNKVTEKGKYVELRCDPISGHTALYWYRQSLGQGPEFLIYFQGTGAADDSGLPNDRFFAVRPEGSVSTLKIQRTERGDSAVYLCASSFPRRQGGNEQYFGPGTRLTVT.

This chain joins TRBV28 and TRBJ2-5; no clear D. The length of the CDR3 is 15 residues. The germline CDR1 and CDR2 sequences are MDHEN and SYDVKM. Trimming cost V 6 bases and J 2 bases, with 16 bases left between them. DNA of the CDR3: TGTGCCAGCAGAAGGGTACGCGAGATACAAGAGACCCAGTACTTC. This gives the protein CASRRVREIQETQYF.

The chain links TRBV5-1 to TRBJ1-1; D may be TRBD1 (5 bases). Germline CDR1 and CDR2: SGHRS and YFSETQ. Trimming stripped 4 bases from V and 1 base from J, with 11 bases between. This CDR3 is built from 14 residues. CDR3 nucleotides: TGCGCCAGCAGCGTCCTGGGGGGGAACACTGAAGCTTTCTTT. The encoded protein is CASSVLGGNTEAFF.

The CDR3 DNA reads TGCGCCAGCAGCTTGGAGTTTCTCACTTCTGGCTACACCTTC. Amino acids: CASSLEFLTSGYTF. The chain combines TRBV5-1 with TRBJ1-2; D not certain. The CDR3 loop spans 14 amino acids. Germline CDR1 and CDR2: SGHRS and YFSETQ. V was shortened by 0 bases and J by 7 bases, with 13 bases between the two germline ends.